The clone carrying this TCR beta chain appeared a single time. The data derive from a study of blood T cell repertoires in COVID-19. Study-wide context: The study drew acute and convalescent COVID-19 samples from the United States, Italy and Spain. PBMCs, B-cell-depleted T cells, or T cells were the source of the cDNA or gDNA that made up the material.

Germline-derived CDR1 and CDR2 are SGHVS and FQNEAQ. The CDR3 totals 13 residues. Trimming cost V 7 bases and J 7 bases, with 14 bases left between them. As originally analysed: It was from reference gene primer amplification that nucleated cell counts were estimated. Some clones are missing from TCRdb's copy, which holds only in-frame ones; the method was immunoSEQ multiplex PCR. That table is the source of V, J and clone size, and D and trimming were worked out from the DNA. Seen here are some 240,000 clones, approximately 86% observed once, and the top ten hold just over 7%. Sample: peripheral blood. This clonotype originated in a man aged 55 to 69 who had recovered from COVID-19. The chain combines TRBV7-8 with TRBJ2-1; D might be TRBD2 (6 bases). CDR3 in amino acids: CASTSLGGNEQFF. For the CDR3, the DNA is TGTGCCAGCACCTCCTTGGGGGGAAATGAGCAGTTCTTC.